What follows describes a single T cell receptor beta chain. Its antigen is undetermined. The identical CDR3 is also encoded by other nucleotide sequences in the sample. This record comes from a study of cytomegalovirus exposure and HLA in healthy donors. At the level of the study: The roughly 120 validation repertoires used the same platform as the 650 to 850 first-cohort repertoires (as reported by a later analysis). Study-level points and caveats: The authors listed over 150 TCR beta chains as cytomegalovirus-associated. Under in vitro conditions, a few CMV-associated chains were confirmed as specific for CMV antigens.

Method: immunoSEQ multiplex PCR; TCRdb's copy keeps in-frame clones and lacks some. The sample contains fewer than 80,000 clones, approximately 96% of which appear only once. There are 13 residues in the CDR3. The germline V gene encodes CDR1 MDHEN and CDR2 SYDVKM. V lost 4 bases and J 2 bases, leaving 8 bases between the germline ends. The material sequenced was PBMCs. The V call is TRBV28, the J call TRBJ1-2; D call uncertain. The clonotype originates from a young woman in good health and CMV-seropositive. The CDR3 loop is CASSSGSNYGYTF. In nucleotides, the CDR3 is TGTGCCAGCAGTTCGGGTTCGAACTATGGCTACACCTTC.